The T cell receptor (beta chain) under discussion was sequenced for a study of memory CD4+ T cells and cytomegalovirus serostatus. On the study more broadly: This sample comes from healthy Belgian adults, under 10 CMV seropositive, under 25 seronegative.

The sort gate was single viable CD3+CD4+CD8-CD45RO+ cells for memory CD4+ T cells. Trimming shortened V by 0 bases and J by 1 base, and 13 bases separated the two germline ends. This CDR3 contains 16 residues. Germline V gene data show CDR1 as SGHNT and CDR2 as YYREEE (reference sequence). This clone was found a few times. Its antigen remains unidentified. Original handling: Out-of-frame sequences were removed, leaving roughly 2,200,000 distinct TCRbeta sequences. The data were produced by immunoSEQ multiplex PCR, yet TCRdb's version contains in-frame clones alone and is incomplete. V and J calls and clone size follow that table, whereas D and trimming were derived from the DNA. The sample has roughly 45,000 clones; approximately 78% are singletons. General observations from the study: CD4+ memory repertoires contained about two fifths of the 164 reported CMV TCRbeta sequences. Median bootstrapped AUC for CMV status was just under 0.97 originally, less than 0.93 US-trained.

V usage is TRBV5-4 and J usage is TRBJ1-1; no firm D call. The sample comprised memory CD4+ T cells from blood. This TCR was sampled from an adult in good health and CMV-seronegative. CDR3 sequence reads: CASSLGHTTSNTEAFF. The CDR3 nucleotides are TGTGCCAGCAGCTTGGGCCACACAACCTCGAACACTGAAGCTTTCTTT.